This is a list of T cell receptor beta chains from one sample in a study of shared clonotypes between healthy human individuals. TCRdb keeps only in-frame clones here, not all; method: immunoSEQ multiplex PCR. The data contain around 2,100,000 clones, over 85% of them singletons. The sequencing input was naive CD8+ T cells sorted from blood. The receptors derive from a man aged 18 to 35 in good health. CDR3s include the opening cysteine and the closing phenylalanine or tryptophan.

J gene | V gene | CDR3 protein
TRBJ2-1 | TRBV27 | CASSSQTSGSINEQFF
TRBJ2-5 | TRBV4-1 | CASSQRREETQYF
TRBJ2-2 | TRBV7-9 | CASSNQGGGELFF
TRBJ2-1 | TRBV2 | CASIGNLGNEQFF
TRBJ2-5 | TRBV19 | CASSTGGAETQYF
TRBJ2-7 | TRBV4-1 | CASSPSGLADYEQYF
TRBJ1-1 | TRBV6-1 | CASRGGYFEAFF
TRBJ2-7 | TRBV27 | CASSLVEPGTGEVEQYF
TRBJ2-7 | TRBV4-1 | CASSQESLSPFYEQYF
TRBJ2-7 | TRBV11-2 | CASSLDLPGGYEQYF
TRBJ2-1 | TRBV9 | CASSVDPPTSDEQFF
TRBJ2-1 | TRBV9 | CASSVLGYNEQFF
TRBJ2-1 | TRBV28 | CASSFVGGGNEQFF
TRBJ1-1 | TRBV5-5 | CASSLALENTEAFF
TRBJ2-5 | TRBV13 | CASSSLDSQETQYF
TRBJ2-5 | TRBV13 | CASSHTTGQETQYF
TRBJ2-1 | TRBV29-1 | CSVQGGSSYNEQFF
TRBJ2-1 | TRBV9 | CASSNPQGGGSGNEQFF
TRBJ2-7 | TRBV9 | CASSVEQGTRYEQYF
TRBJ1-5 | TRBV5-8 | CASSGRNLGDQPQHF
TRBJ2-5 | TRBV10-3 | CAISESRTGKLETQYF
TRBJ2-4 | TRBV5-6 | CASSFLTAGENIQYF
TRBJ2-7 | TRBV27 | CASSLSGLAGYEQYF
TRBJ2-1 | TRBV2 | CALPGQGLTEQFF
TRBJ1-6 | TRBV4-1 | CASSQDLRSPLHF
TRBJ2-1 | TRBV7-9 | CASSLGRGTYNEQFF
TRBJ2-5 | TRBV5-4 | CASSSGTKQETQYF
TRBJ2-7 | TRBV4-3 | CASSVGGGEQYF
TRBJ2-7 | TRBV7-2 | CAFRGCEQYF
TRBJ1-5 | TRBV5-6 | CARFTLGNQPQHF
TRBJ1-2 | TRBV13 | CASSLYMSARGLDYGYTF
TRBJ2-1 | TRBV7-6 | CASSELAGFPHEQFF
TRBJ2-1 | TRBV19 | CASSIRSTNQQFF
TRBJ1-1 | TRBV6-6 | CASLEGTEAFF
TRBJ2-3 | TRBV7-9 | CASSPSRATGDTQYF
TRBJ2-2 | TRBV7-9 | CASSLEGPGELFF
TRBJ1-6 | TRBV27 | CASSWVENSPLHF
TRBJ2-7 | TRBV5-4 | CASSLGQNSYEQYF
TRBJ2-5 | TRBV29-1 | CSVAGPWGETQYF
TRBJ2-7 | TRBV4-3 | CASSQGRGGYEQYF
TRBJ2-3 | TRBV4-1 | CASSQDEGGRTDTQYF
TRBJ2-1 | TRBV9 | CASSNGQGRNEQFF
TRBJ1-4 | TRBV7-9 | CAATGQSEKLFF
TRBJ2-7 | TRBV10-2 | CATLGGLPYEQYF
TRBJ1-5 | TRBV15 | CATSRGHGNQPQHF
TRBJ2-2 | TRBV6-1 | CASSEWELPGGELFF
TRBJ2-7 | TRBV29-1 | CSVALAGDYEQYF
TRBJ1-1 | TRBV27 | CASTSWGNTEAFF
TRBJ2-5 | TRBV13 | CASRTRGSQETQYF
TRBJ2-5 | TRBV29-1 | CSGGNRGYQETQYF
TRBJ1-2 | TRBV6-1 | CASSEALGQGRWYGYTF
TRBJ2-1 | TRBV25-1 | CASRASGSLNEQFF
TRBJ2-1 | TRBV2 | CASSPEAGLNEQFF
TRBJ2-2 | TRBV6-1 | CASSEAPLGGELFF
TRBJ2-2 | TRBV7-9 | CASSRVSGWDTGELFF
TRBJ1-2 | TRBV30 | CAWRGTENYGYTF
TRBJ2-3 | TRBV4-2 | CASSQPGQGLTDTQYF
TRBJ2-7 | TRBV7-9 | CASSSLTSGSFYEQYF
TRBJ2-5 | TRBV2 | CASSEANSWETQYF
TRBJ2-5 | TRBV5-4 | CASSFEGGTETQYF